This TCR beta chain was sequenced for a study of cytomegalovirus exposure and HLA in healthy donors. In the study overall: The platform used for the 120 or so validation repertoires matched that of the approximately 640 first-cohort repertoires, a later analysis reported. Regarding the study as a whole: It was found in a later analysis that first-cohort TCR clusters tended to co-occur in the approximately 130 validation repertoires. Rarity held for most TCR sequences, but there were some public TCRs that occurred in many donors.

Points on this clone: Its antigen is not identified.

Profiling relied on immunoSEQ multiplex PCR, and the TCRdb table lists in-frame clones only, not all of them. The sample consists of around 120,000 clones, around 89% of them appearing once. V gave up 10 bases and J gave up 2 bases; unmatched junction bases: 5. Germline-derived CDR1 and CDR2 are SNHLY and FYNNEI. CDR3 size: 13 residues. This TCR derives from a young man in good health and CMV-seronegative. The sequenced sample consisted of PBMCs. The chain carries TRBV2 and TRBJ1-2; 9 nucleotides align to TRBD1. The CDR3 loop is CATRGQGNYGYTF. CDR3 DNA: TGTGCCACCCGGGGACAGGGCAACTATGGCTACACCTTC.